A selection of T cell receptor beta chains follows, all from one sample in a study of identical twins. TCRdb passed the 5' RACE reads through MiXCR, listing each CDR3 protein once. The sample lists approximately 210,000 distinct CDR3 sequences, approximately 15% occurring once. The same data also contributed to another study, on T cells expressing NK-cell markers.

Sequencing used CD8+ T cells sorted from blood. The receptors derive from a woman aged 18 to 35 in good health. Both conserved end residues are part of each CDR3. D genes are given only for firm matches. The size entry is marked missing in some rows and otherwise reads once, few, many or a size class.

v_call	d_call	clone_size	j_call	cdr3_aa	cdr3_nt
TRBV19	-	-	TRBJ1-3	CASSIRTSGNTIYF	TGTGCCAGTAGTATCCGCACCTCTGGAAACACCATATATTTT
TRBV11-2	TRBD2	few	TRBJ2-1	CASSLAGGRNEQFF	TGTGCCAGCAGCTTAGCGGGGGGGCGGAATGAGCAGTTCTTC
TRBV20-1	-	-	TRBJ2-2	CSASGLNTGELFF	TGCAGTGCTAGCGGGTTGAACACCGGGGAGCTGTTTTTT
TRBV29-1	TRBD1	-	TRBJ1-2	CSVETPGQPTYGYTF	TGCAGCGTTGAAACCCCGGGACAGCCAACCTATGGCTACACCTTC
TRBV12-3/TRBV12-4	-	few	TRBJ2-1	CASSFLSEQFF	TGTGCCAGCAGTTTTCTAAGTGAGCAGTTCTTC
TRBV7-9	-	-	TRBJ2-3	CASSLAQGSTDTQYF	TGTGCCAGCAGCTTAGCACAGGGAAGCACAGATACGCAGTATTTT
TRBV20-1	-	-	TRBJ2-7	CSAQKVLLAGNYEQYF	TGCAGTGCTCAGAAGGTATTACTAGCTGGTAACTACGAGCAGTACTTC
TRBV15	TRBD2	-	TRBJ2-3	CATSSRAGGPDTQYF	TGTGCCACCAGCAGTAGAGCGGGAGGGCCAGATACGCAGTATTTT
TRBV7-2	-	-	TRBJ2-7	CASSLVQGRRTYF	TGTGCCAGCAGCTTAGTCCAGGGTAGGCGAACTTACTTC
TRBV7-2	TRBD2	-	TRBJ2-5	CASSLEPPSGRVETQYF	TGTGCCAGCAGCTTAGAGCCGCCTAGCGGACGGGTGGAGACCCAGTACTTC
TRBV5-1	-	-	TRBJ2-7	CASRGDTYEQYF	TGCGCCAGCCGTGGGGATACCTACGAGCAGTACTTC
TRBV6-5	TRBD1	-	TRBJ2-3	CASSFGDRTADTQYF	TGTGCCAGCAGTTTCGGGGACAGGACGGCAGATACGCAGTATTTT
TRBV6-1	TRBD1	-	TRBJ2-7	CATPGQGPWEQYF	TGTGCCACCCCGGGACAGGGGCCTTGGGAGCAGTACTTC
TRBV12-3/TRBV12-4	-	-	TRBJ1-5	CASSTGYQPQHF	TGTGCCAGCAGTACAGGGTATCAGCCCCAGCATTTT
TRBV18	TRBD2	-	TRBJ2-1	CASSYGTSFNEQFF	TGTGCCAGCTCATACGGGACTAGCTTCAATGAGCAGTTCTTC
TRBV4-1	TRBD2	few	TRBJ2-1	CASSLGDYTPGEQFF	TGCGCCAGCAGCCTTGGGGACTATACACCGGGGGAGCAGTTCTTC
TRBV20-1	TRBD1	-	TRBJ2-1	CSAPRTGFGNEQFF	TGCAGTGCTCCCCGGACAGGGTTTGGCAATGAGCAGTTCTTC
TRBV10-3	-	-	TRBJ1-1	CAISEVQGGLTEAFF	TGTGCCATCAGTGAGGTACAGGGTGGTTTGACTGAAGCTTTCTTT
TRBV11-2	TRBD1	-	TRBJ1-2	CASSSRDRGTNYGYTF	TGTGCCAGCAGCTCACGGGACAGGGGAACGAACTATGGCTACACCTTC
TRBV5-1	-	few	TRBJ1-1	CASSLVSTVQYTEAFF	TGCGCCAGCAGCTTGGTGTCGACAGTACAATACACTGAAGCTTTCTTT
TRBV2	-	-	TRBJ1-2	CASSGRTNYGYTF	TGTGCCAGCAGCGGCAGGACTAACTATGGCTACACCTTC
TRBV5-1	-	few	TRBJ1-1	CASSPEWGSEAFF	TGCGCCAGCAGCCCGGAATGGGGGTCTGAAGCTTTCTTT
TRBV6-1	-	-	TRBJ2-5	CASSEAADGTGRTQYF	TGTGCCAGCAGTGAAGCAGCTGACGGGACGGGTCGGACCCAGTACTTC
TRBV14	-	many	TRBJ2-2	CASSQEFGELFF	TGTGCCAGCAGCCAAGAGTTCGGGGAGCTGTTTTTT
TRBV12-3/TRBV12-4	-	-	TRBJ1-2	CASSLIPGPNYGYTF	TGTGCCAGCAGTTTAATCCCAGGACCTAACTATGGCTACACCTTC
TRBV9	-	few	TRBJ2-2	CASSAKARQNTGELFF	TGTGCCAGCAGCGCGAAAGCTAGACAGAACACCGGGGAGCTGTTTTTT
TRBV7-9	-	-	TRBJ2-1	CASSAAGPNEQFF	TGTGCCAGCAGTGCCGCGGGTCCCAATGAGCAGTTCTTC
TRBV7-9	-	-	TRBJ1-1	CASSLSATHEAFF	TGTGCCAGCAGCTTATCGGCGACGCATGAAGCTTTCTTT
TRBV7-9	TRBD2	few	TRBJ2-1	CASSSGLGHDEQFF	TGTGCCAGCAGTTCCGGACTAGGACATGATGAGCAGTTCTTC